Below, 21 T cell receptor beta chains from the same sample are listed, as sequenced in a study of regulatory T cells in long-lasting Graves disease. TCR beta libraries were built with iRepertoire HTBI primers and Arm-PCR of CDR3 regions. Via MiXCR, TCRdb re-called the multiplex PCR reads, giving one row per CDR3 protein. The table shows a few hundred thousand distinct CDR3 sequences, with 20% to 25% occurring only once. Specified time point: persistent/refractory GD, antithyroid drugs over 5 years with positive TRAb. From PBMCs, RNA was extracted and then used to make the TCR library. This material consisted of peripheral blood mononuclear cells (PBMCs), taken when the disease was refractory, from a patient treated with antithyroid drugs. The receptors come from a female donor with Graves disease.

This clonotype was detected many times. The chain has TRBV28 and TRBJ2-1, with 11 nucleotides matching TRBD1. J lost 8 bases, V lost 6 bases, and 6 bases had no gene match. CDR3 length: 14 amino acids. CDR1 is MDHEN, CDR2 SYDVKM, per germline. CDR3 nucleotide sequence: TGTGCCAGCAGGGGGACAGGGGGAAGGTATGAGCAGTTCTTC. Its translation is CASRGTGGRYEQFF.

This clonotype was observed many times. The V call is TRBV28, the J call TRBJ2-2; 7 nucleotides match TRBD2. This CDR3 contains 16 residues. Germline lookup yields CDR1 MDHEN and CDR2 SYDVKM. J was trimmed by 4 bases and V by 2 bases; bases with no gene match: 7. The CDR3 region is CASSLGAGVTTGELFF. The CDR3 coding sequence is TGTGCCAGCAGTTTAGGGGCGGGAGTCACCACCGGGGAGCTGTTTTTT.

This clonotype was seen repeatedly, ten times or more. The V and J genes are TRBV28 and TRBJ1-2; D is undetermined. The CDR3 loop spans 12 amino acids. V lost 6 bases and J lost 0, with 5 bases in between. Germline V CDR1 and CDR2: MDHEN, SYDVKM. CDR3 residues: CASRPTNYGYTF. Here the CDR3 DNA reads TGTGCCAGCAGGCCCACTAACTATGGCTACACCTTC.

This clonotype has more than one count but fewer than ten. The rearrangement uses TRBV20-1 and TRBJ2-7; TRBD1 is a possible D gene (6 bases). CDR3 length equals 13 residues. Trimming took 4 bases from V and 5 from J, leaving 15 bases between them. Germline V lookup: CDR1 DFQATT, CDR2 SNEGSKA (reference sequence). CDR3 bases: TGCAGTGCTATGACGCTCAGGGGAGACGAGCAGTACTTC. It translates to CSAMTLRGDEQYF.

The gene calls are TRBV6-2 or TRBV6-3 and TRBJ1-2; D is undetermined. V gave up 5 bases and J gave up 7 bases, with 20 bases separating them. This CDR3 region has 15 residues. Germline values: CDR1 MNHEY, CDR2 SVGEGT. The CDR3 sequence: CASSPLQRLGSGYTF. CDR3 bases: TGTGCCAGCAGTCCCCTCCAGCGCCTCGGGTCTGGCTACACCTTC.

This clonotype was seen a handful of times. The CDR3 sequence is CSVTRTGPLWEQYF. The CDR3 region has the DNA TGCAGCGTTACCCGGACAGGACCGCTCTGGGAGCAGTACTTC. The chain recombines TRBV29-1 with TRBJ2-7; 7 bases map to TRBD1. Germline V gives CDR1 SQVTM, CDR2 ANQGSEA. J was trimmed by 7 bases and V by 5 bases; bases with no gene match: 14. This CDR3 spans 14 amino acids.

This clonotype was seen only a few times. CDR3 nucleotides: TGTGCCAGCGGGGAGGGAACGAACACTGAAGCTTTCTTT. It codes for CASGEGTNTEAFF. V and J are TRBV6-2 or TRBV6-3 and TRBJ1-1; D uncertain. The CDR3 is 13 residues long. The germline V gene encodes CDR1 MNHEY and CDR2 SVGEGT. V was cut by 8 bases and J by 1 base, with 11 bases left in between.

This clonotype was counted a few times. This chain connects TRBV29-1 to TRBJ2-7; 7 bases align to TRBD1. V trimming: 5 bases; J trimming: 5 bases; junction bases outside the gene matches: 9. This CDR3 spans 13 amino acids. Per the germline V gene, CDR1 is SQVTM and CDR2 is ANQGSEA. The CDR3 bases are TGCAGCGTTTTCCGACAGGGAATAAACGAGCAGTACTTC. Its protein product is CSVFRQGINEQYF.

This clonotype was recorded many times. This chain connects TRBV7-2 to TRBJ1-2, with D uncertain. V dropped 2 bases and J dropped 1 base, with 8 bases sitting between them. Germline V gene lookup returns CDR1 SGHTA and CDR2 FQGNSA. The CDR3 loop spans 14 amino acids. CDR3: CASSLTSVNYGYTF. CDR3 bases: TGTGCCAGCAGCTTAACTTCAGTTAACTATGGCTACACCTTC.

This chain connects TRBV19 to TRBJ2-1; 9 nucleotides agree with TRBD2. The CDR3 length is 14 residues. Trimming at V came to 5 bases and at J to 7 bases, leaving 6 bases not matched to a gene. From germline, CDR1 is LNHDA and CDR2 SQIVND (reference sequence). CDR3 sequence reads: CASSVAGDGNEQFF. As DNA, the CDR3 is TGTGCCAGTAGTGTAGCGGGAGACGGTAATGAGCAGTTCTTC.

In DNA, the CDR3 is TGTGCCTGGAGACTTCAGGGGCGGAACACTGAAGCTTTCTTT. This gives the protein CAWRLQGRNTEAFF. V and J are TRBV30 and TRBJ1-1, with D perhaps matching TRBD1 (6 bases). V was pared by 3 bases and J by 1 base, with 12 bases between. Germline-derived CDR1 and CDR2 are GTSNPN and SVGIG (reference sequence). This CDR3 region has 14 residues.

This clonotype was seen at least ten times. The chain is built from TRBV6-2 or TRBV6-3 and TRBJ1-2; no reliable D call. Between the trimmed V and J ends, which lost 7 bases and 1 base, there was a span of 16 bases. CDR1 MNHEY and CDR2 SVGEGT come from the germline V gene. There are 15 residues in the CDR3. The CDR3, as DNA: TGTGCCAGCACTTCCCTGGGCAGCTTTAACTATGGCTACACCTTC. Translating it yields CASTSLGSFNYGYTF.

This clonotype has at least ten counts. V gene TRBV28 combines with J gene TRBJ2-5, with unresolved D. Germline CDR1 MDHEN, CDR2 SYDVKM. The V and J ends lost 3 bases and 6 bases respectively, with 8 bases between them. There are 12 residues in the CDR3. CDR3 residues: CASSFDIQTQYF. In nucleotides, the CDR3 is TGTGCCAGCAGTTTCGACATCCAGACCCAGTACTTC.

The chain is built from TRBV6-1 and TRBJ2-7; 9 bases fit TRBD1. The CDR3 length is 15 residues. Germline V gene data show CDR1 as MNHNS and CDR2 as SASEGT. V shed 9 bases, J shed 2 bases, and the junction held 11 bases outside the gene matches. CDR3 region: CASRDRETYPYEQYF. CDR3 in DNA: TGTGCCAGTCGGGACAGGGAAACTTATCCCTACGAGCAGTACTTC.

This clonotype was seen many times. CDR3 bases: TGTGCCAGCAGCCTGGGTGACAACCGGAGGCAGTACTTC. Its translation: CASSLGDNRRQYF. The rearrangement links TRBV2 to TRBJ2-7, with D hard to call. This CDR3 is 13 amino acids long. Germline V lookup: CDR1 SNHLY, CDR2 FYNNEI. Trimming shortened V by 6 bases and J by 9 bases, and 18 bases separated the two germline ends.

This clonotype was detected ten times or more. The chain uses TRBV5-5 and TRBJ1-4; TRBD1 aligns across 7 bases. With 4 bases clipped from V and 11 bases from J, the junction kept 8 bases outside the gene matches. The germline CDR1 and CDR2 sequences are SGHKS and YYEKEE (reference sequence). The CDR3 is 13 amino acids. DNA for the CDR3: TGTGCCAGCAGCCCGGCAGGGGGAGGTAAACTGTTTTTT. This encodes CASSPAGGGKLFF.

This clonotype has a count of ten or more. This sequence joins TRBV6-1 and TRBJ2-2, with D unresolved. The CDR3 extends over 14 amino acids. In germline, CDR1 is MNHNS, CDR2 SASEGT. The V end lost 6 bases, the J end lost 3 bases, and 11 bases lay between the germline ends. The CDR3 coding sequence is TGTGCCAGCAGCGTCTATAGGCACACCGGGGAGCTGTTTTTT. Its translation: CASSVYRHTGELFF.

V usage is TRBV5-1 and J usage is TRBJ2-3, with TRBD2 as a possible D gene (5 bases). Germline-derived CDR1 and CDR2 are SGHRS and YFSETQ. V lost 0 bases, J lost 5 bases, and 10 bases lay in between. This CDR3 region has 14 residues. The CDR3 is CASSLGTGIDTQYF. CDR3 coding DNA: TGCGCCAGCAGCTTGGGGACTGGCATAGATACGCAGTATTTT.

This chain joins TRBV7-9 and TRBJ2-7; 8 nucleotides line up with TRBD1. The trim removed 3 bases at V and 6 bases at J, leaving 13 bases unmatched. The CDR3 has 16 residues. Germline CDR1 reads SEHNR; CDR2 reads FQNEAQ (reference sequence). In DNA form, the CDR3 reads TGTGCCAGCAGCTTGCAACAGGGGGTAATTGCCGCCGAGCAGTACTTC. It specifies CASSLQQGVIAAEQYF.

The V gene is TRBV18, the J gene TRBJ2-6, with 12 bases identical to TRBD2. Per germline, CDR1 KGHSH and CDR2 LQKENI. Germline trimming cut 1 base from V and 4 bases from J; bases unmatched to any gene: 8. CDR3 length: 19 residues. Here the CDR3 reads CASSPRRLAGVEGANVLTF. The CDR3 DNA is TGTGCCAGCTCACCACGAAGACTAGCGGGAGTAGAAGGGGCCAACGTCCTGACTTTC.

This clonotype was picked up a small number of times. J is TRBJ2-5 and V is TRBV20-1; maybe TRBD2 (7 bases). Per the germline V gene, CDR1 is DFQATT and CDR2 is SNEGSKA (reference sequence). This CDR3 region has 14 residues. The ends were cut back, 6 bases at V and 2 bases at J, with 16 bases in the middle. The CDR3 coding sequence is TGCAGTGCCCTTGGGAGGGGGACGCAAGAGACCCAGTACTTC. Translation gives CSALGRGTQETQYF.